This T cell receptor beta chain was captured in a study of a mutant IDH1 vaccine in newly diagnosed glioma. Repertoires were generated with immunoSEQ multiplex PCR, while TCRdb's copy carries only in-frame clones and drops some. The table includes 55,000 to 65,000 clones, roughly 80% detected once. A note on this clone: Its target is not known.

The germline V gene has CDR1 SGHNT and CDR2 YENEEA. The V gene lost 5 bases and the J gene lost 4 bases, with 14 bases spanning the gap. The CDR3 sequence is 15 residues long. Time point described: week 11, during vaccination. A single vaccine dose contained 300 ug of mutant IDH1 20-mer peptide, and topical imiquimod was used with it. The J gene is TRBJ2-2, the V gene TRBV11-3; D might be TRBD2 (7 bases). The source is a man aged 25-40 years with glioma. The sequences come from PBMCs, collected from a glioma patient whose treatment included an IDH1 peptide vaccine. CDR3 nucleotides: TGTGCCAGCAGCCCCGCGGGGGCCCGCACCGGGGAGCTGTTTTTT. It yields the protein CASSPAGARTGELFF.